Detailed here is one T cell receptor beta chain. Its antigen is currently unknown. V gave up 5 bases and J gave up 8 bases, with 21 bases separating them. CDR3 length: 16 amino acids. CDR1 is MGHRA, CDR2 YSYEKL, per germline. This specimen comes from a study of T cells in Graves' hyperthyroidism and ophthalmopathy. Study conclusions and caveats: Expanded thyroid clonotypes (above 0.001) were mostly also found in blood. Stable hyperthyroidism and ophthalmopathy were separated using 13 V-J signatures.

Amplification targeted TCR beta CDR3 regions from RNA transcripts. A first-round RT-PCR of the TCR CDR3 used the HTBI primer set. A single record per CDR3 protein comes from TCRdb applying MiXCR to the multiplex PCR reads. Here the sample spans about 600,000 distinct CDR3 sequences, approximately 15% being singletons. Sequencing used blood. This chain uses TRBV4-1 with TRBJ1-4, with a weak D call TRBD1 (5 bases). The sequence was collected from a middle-aged woman with Graves' ophthalmopathy. CDR3 sequence: CASSDGWGGNGEKLFF. CDR3 DNA: TGCGCCAGCAGCGACGGTTGGGGGGGGAATGGGGAAAAACTGTTTTTT.